The text below deals with one T cell receptor beta chain. At one end, the junction sequence differs from germline, possibly due to a read error. This sample is drawn from a study of CD8+CD57+ T cells in acquired aplastic anemia. The V gene's germline CDR1 is SGHAT and CDR2 FQDESV (reference sequence). The CDR3 is made up of 15 amino acids. The template for TCR beta VDJ and CDR3 sequence profiling was genomic DNA. TCRdb passed the reads through MiXCR, listing each CDR3 protein once. This sample has around 64,000 distinct CDR3 sequences, with around 55% found just once. The sequence was obtained from a human donor in good health, serving as a control. The material sequenced was sorted CD4+, CD8+, or CD8+CD57+ T cells (not recorded which) from PBMCs. This chain links TRBV11-1 with TRBJ2-1, with D unclear. In DNA, the CDR3 is TGTGCCAGCAGGTTAGGCGTAGGGTCCTACAATGAGCAGTTCTTC. Translating it yields CASRLGVGSYNEQFF.